This passage covers 9 T cell receptor beta chains from one sample sequenced in a study of blood T cell repertoires in COVID-19. Method: immunoSEQ multiplex PCR; TCRdb's copy keeps in-frame clones and lacks some. Of some 110,000 clones in the sample, more than 75% were seen once. Specimen: peripheral blood. The receptors originated from a human donor in a cohort sampled during active COVID-19.

This chain links TRBV5-6 with TRBJ2-7; possible D gene TRBD2, 6 bases. V was shortened by 4 bases and J by 4 bases, with 12 bases between the two germline ends. CDR3 size: 13 residues. The germline CDR1 and CDR2 sequences are SGHDT and YYEEEE. CDR3 protein: CASSPGTEYEQYF. The CDR3 bases are TGTGCCAGCAGCCCCGGGACTGAATACGAGCAGTACTTC.

The V call is TRBV5-1, the J call TRBJ2-1, with D maybe TRBD1 (6 bases). Germline CDR1 SGHRS, CDR2 YFSETQ. The V gene lost 0 bases and the J gene lost 0 bases, with 13 bases spanning the gap. The CDR3 has 17 amino acids. Here the CDR3 DNA reads TGCGCCAGCAGCTTGGACCGGGTGGACAGCTCCTACAATGAGCAGTTCTTC. This gives the protein CASSLDRVDSSYNEQFF. The whole variable domain, filled in from reference TRBV5-1 and TRBJ2-1, reads KAGVTQTPRYLIKTRGQQVTLSCSPISGHRSVSWYQQTPGQGLQFLFEYFSETQRNKGNFPGRFSGRQFSNSRSEMNVSTLELGDSALYLCASSLDRVDSSYNEQFFGPGTRLTVL.

The chain combines TRBV6-6 with TRBJ1-4; 7 bases are a match to TRBD1. The CDR3 consists of 14 residues. Germline lookup yields CDR1 MNHNY and CDR2 SVGAGI (reference sequence). J gave up 15 bases and V 2 bases, and 12 bases lay outside the gene matches. Here the CDR3 DNA reads TGTGCCAGCAGTTACCCCACCGCCGGGACAGCTTTGTTTTTT. Translation: CASSYPTAGTALFF.

The chain uses TRBV27 and TRBJ1-1; no clear D gene. The CDR3 length is 13 residues. Germline CDR1 and CDR2: MNHEY and SMNVEV (reference sequence). V dropped 5 bases and J dropped 0 bases, with 7 bases sitting between them. The CDR3 region has the DNA TGTGCCAGCAGTCCGAGGATGAACACTGAAGCTTTCTTT. As protein: CASSPRMNTEAFF.

V gene TRBV7-2 combines with J gene TRBJ1-2, with D tentatively TRBD1 (6 bases). The CDR3 length is 18 residues. CDR1 SGHTA and CDR2 FQGNSA come from the germline V gene. The V and J ends lost 5 bases and 0 bases respectively, with 22 bases between them. The CDR3 DNA sequence: TGTGCCAGCAGCCCCGGGGGGCCACATCCCCAACCTAACTATGGCTACACCTTC. Translation: CASSPGGPHPQPNYGYTF.

This chain connects TRBV6-1 to TRBJ2-1; 7 bases fit TRBD2. The CDR3 runs to 14 residues. V lost 1 base and J lost 9; bases outside the gene matches: 6. Per germline, CDR1 MNHNS and CDR2 SASEGT. In nucleotides, the CDR3 is TGTGCCAGCAGTGAAGGCGGGAGTAGTGGTGAGCAGTTCTTC. Its translation is CASSEGGSSGEQFF.

The gene calls are TRBV5-4 and TRBJ1-1, with TRBD1 identical over 7 bases. In germline, CDR1 is SGHNT, CDR2 YYREEE (reference sequence). The CDR3 has 15 residues. The V and J ends lost 3 bases and 1 base, in that order; junction bases with no gene match: 6. CDR3 sequence (DNA): TGTGCCAGCAGCTGGCTAGGGACAGCGAACACTGAAGCTTTCTTT. Residues: CASSWLGTANTEAFF.

The chain combines TRBV4-3 with TRBJ2-3; a possible D gene is TRBD2 (5 bases). The V end was cut by 4 bases, the J end by 0 bases, with 14 bases between. The germline V gene has CDR1 LGHNA and CDR2 YSLEER. The CDR3 sequence is 16 residues long. The chain's CDR3 is CASSLESGASTDTQYF. DNA for the CDR3: TGCGCCAGCAGCCTCGAAAGCGGCGCGAGCACAGATACGCAGTATTTT.

This clone appeared a few times. The V gene is TRBV3-1 (or the pseudogene TRBV3-2), the J gene TRBJ2-7; D perhaps matches TRBD1 (6 bases). This CDR3 spans 15 amino acids. V dropped 1 base and J dropped 2 bases, with 12 bases sitting between them. Per germline, CDR1 LGHDT and CDR2 YNNKEL (reference sequence). CDR3 DNA: TGTGCCAGCAGCCAAGGAGACAGGAACACCTACGAGCAGTACTTC. It specifies CASSQGDRNTYEQYF.